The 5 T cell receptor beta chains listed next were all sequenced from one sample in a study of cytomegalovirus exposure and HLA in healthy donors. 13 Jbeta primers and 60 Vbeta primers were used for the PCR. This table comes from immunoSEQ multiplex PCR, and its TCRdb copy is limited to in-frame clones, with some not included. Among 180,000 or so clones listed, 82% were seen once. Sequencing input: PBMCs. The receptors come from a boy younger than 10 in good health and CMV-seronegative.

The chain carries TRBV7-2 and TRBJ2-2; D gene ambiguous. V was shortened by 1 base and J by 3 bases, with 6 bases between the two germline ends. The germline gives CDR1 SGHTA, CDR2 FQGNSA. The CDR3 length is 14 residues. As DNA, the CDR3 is TGTGCCAGCAGCTTAGATTCGGACACCGGGGAGCTGTTTTTT. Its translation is CASSLDSDTGELFF.

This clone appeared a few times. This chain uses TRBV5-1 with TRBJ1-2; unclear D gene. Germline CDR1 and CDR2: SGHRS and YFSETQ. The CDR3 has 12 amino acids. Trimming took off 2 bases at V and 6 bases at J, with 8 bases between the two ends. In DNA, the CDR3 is TGCGCCAGCAGCTTTGGGCACCATGGCTACACCTTC. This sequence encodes CASSFGHHGYTF.

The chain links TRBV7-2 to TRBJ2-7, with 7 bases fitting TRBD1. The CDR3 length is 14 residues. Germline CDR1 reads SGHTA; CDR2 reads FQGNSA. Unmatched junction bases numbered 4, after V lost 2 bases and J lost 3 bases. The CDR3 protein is CASSLRTGNYEQYF. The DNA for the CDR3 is TGTGCCAGCAGCTTAAGGACAGGAAACTACGAGCAGTACTTC.

In DNA form, the CDR3 reads TGTGCCAGCAGCTTTGGCGGGACAGCACACAACGTCCTGACTTTC. Translation gives CASSFGGTAHNVLTF. The chain has TRBV7-2 and TRBJ2-6; maybe TRBD1 (7 bases). V was trimmed by 3 bases and J by 9 bases, leaving 15 bases between them. Per the germline V gene, CDR1 is SGHTA and CDR2 is FQGNSA. The CDR3 has 15 amino acids.

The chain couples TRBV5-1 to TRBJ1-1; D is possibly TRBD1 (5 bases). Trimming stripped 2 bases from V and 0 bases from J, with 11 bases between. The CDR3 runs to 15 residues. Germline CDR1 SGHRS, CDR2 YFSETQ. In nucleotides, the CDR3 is TGCGCCAGCAGCTTAACCGGGGGTATGAACACTGAAGCTTTCTTT. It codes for CASSLTGGMNTEAFF. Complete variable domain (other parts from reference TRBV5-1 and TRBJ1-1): KAGVTQTPRYLIKTRGQQVTLSCSPISGHRSVSWYQQTPGQGLQFLFEYFSETQRNKGNFPGRFSGRQFSNSRSEMNVSTLELGDSALYLCASSLTGGMNTEAFFGQGTRLTVV.